This T cell receptor (beta chain) emerged from a study of identical twins. The germline CDR1 and CDR2 sequences are MGHRA and YSYEKL. The V end was cut by 1 base, the J end by 6 bases, with 8 bases between. CDR3 length: 13 residues. A universal primer site was created by template switching, with the cDNA bearing unique molecular identifiers. TCRdb reprocessed the 5' RACE reads via MiXCR and lists one record per CDR3 protein. This table holds around 650,000 distinct CDR3 sequences, 7.1% found once. These data were also reused for a study on yellow fever vaccine responses in identical twins. That paper notes: Reportedly, the T cell response mounted by twins to vaccine seemed partly convergent, partly personalized.

The chain carries TRBV4-1 and TRBJ2-3; D unresolved. Sequences were obtained from PBMCs. This clonotype originated in a woman aged 18-29 years in good health. Here the CDR3 reads CASSQVVFDTQYF. CDR3 nucleotides: TGCGCCAGCAGCCAAGTGGTTTTCGATACGCAGTATTTT.